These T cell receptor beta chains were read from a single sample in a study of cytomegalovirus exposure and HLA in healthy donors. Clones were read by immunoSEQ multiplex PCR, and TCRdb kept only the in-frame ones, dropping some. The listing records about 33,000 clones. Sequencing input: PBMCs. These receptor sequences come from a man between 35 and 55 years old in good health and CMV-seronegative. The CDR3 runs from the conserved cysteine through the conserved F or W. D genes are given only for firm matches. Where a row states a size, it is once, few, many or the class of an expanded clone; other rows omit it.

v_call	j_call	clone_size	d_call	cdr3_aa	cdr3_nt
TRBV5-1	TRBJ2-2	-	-	CASSSQGNTGELFF	TGCGCCAGCAGCTCTCAGGGGAACACCGGGGAGCTGTTTTTT
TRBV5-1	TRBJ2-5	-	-	CASSQGGGQETQYF	TGCGCCAGCAGCCAAGGGGGGGGTCAAGAGACCCAGTACTTC
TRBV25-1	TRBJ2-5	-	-	CASGNQETQYF	TGTGCCAGCGGCAACCAAGAGACCCAGTACTTC
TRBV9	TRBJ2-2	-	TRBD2	CASSATGTSGGNTGELFF	TGTGCCAGCAGCGCCACCGGGACTAGCGGGGGAAACACCGGGGAGCTGTTTTTT
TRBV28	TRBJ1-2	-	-	CASSLAGDPNYGYTF	TGTGCCAGCAGTTTAGCAGGGGATCCTAACTATGGCTACACCTTC
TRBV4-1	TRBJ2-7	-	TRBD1	CASSQEPPDRPNSYEQYF	TGCGCCAGCAGCCAAGAGCCTCCGGACAGGCCAAATTCCTACGAGCAGTACTTC
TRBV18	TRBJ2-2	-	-	CASSLLADGELFF	TGTGCCAGCTCACTGCTGGCCGACGGGGAGCTGTTTTTT
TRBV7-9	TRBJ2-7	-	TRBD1	CASSLLGQGAYEQYF	TGTGCCAGCAGCTTACTGGGACAGGGGGCCTACGAGCAGTACTTC
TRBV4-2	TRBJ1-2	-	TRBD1	CASSQDQGAGRGYTF	TGTGCCAGCAGCCAAGATCAGGGGGCGGGGAGGGGCTACACCTTC
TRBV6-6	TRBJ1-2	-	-	CASSDSLYGYTF	TGTGCCAGCAGTGACAGCTTATATGGCTACACCTTC
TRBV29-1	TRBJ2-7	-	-	CSVFGRLYEQYF	TGCAGCGTTTTTGGCAGGTTATACGAGCAGTACTTC
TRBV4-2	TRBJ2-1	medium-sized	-	CASSQEDSSYNEQFF	TGTGCCAGCAGCCAAGAGGACAGCTCCTACAATGAGCAGTTCTTC
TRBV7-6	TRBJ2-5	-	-	CASSFSQRETQYF	TGTGCCAGCAGCTTCAGTCAGAGGGAGACCCAGTACTTC
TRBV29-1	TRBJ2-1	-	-	CSGGGFRGNEQFF	TGCAGCGGTGGGGGGTTTCGTGGGAATGAGCAGTTCTTC
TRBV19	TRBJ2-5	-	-	CAIPRVDQETQYF	TGTGCCATTCCCAGGGTGGATCAAGAGACCCAGTACTTC
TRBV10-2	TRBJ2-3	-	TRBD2	CASNRDVSGRTVDTQYF	TGCGCCAGCAATAGGGACGTTAGCGGGAGGACGGTAGATACGCAGTATTTT
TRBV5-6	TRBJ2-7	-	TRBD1	CASSLRTGDYEQYF	TGTGCCAGCAGCTTAAGGACAGGAGACTACGAGCAGTACTTC
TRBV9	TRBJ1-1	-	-	CASSVALIGTEAFF	TGTGCCAGCAGCGTGGCTCTGATTGGCACTGAAGCTTTCTTT
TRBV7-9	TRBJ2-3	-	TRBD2	CASSPSGISTDTQYF	TGTGCCAGCAGCCCTAGCGGGATCTCCACAGATACGCAGTATTTT
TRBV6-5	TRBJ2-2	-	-	CASRVRGIGELFF	TGTGCCAGCAGAGTCCGGGGAATCGGGGAGCTGTTTTTT
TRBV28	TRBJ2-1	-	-	CASIEDREYNEQFF	TGTGCCAGCATAGAGGACAGAGAATACAATGAGCAGTTCTTC
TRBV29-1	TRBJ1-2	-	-	CSVLVGNYGYTF	TGCAGCGTTCTCGTCGGTAACTATGGCTACACCTTC
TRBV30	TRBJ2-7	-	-	CAWSGTTNEQYF	TGTGCCTGGAGCGGGACAACGAACGAGCAGTACTTC
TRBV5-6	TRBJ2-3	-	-	CASSRADYTQYF	TGTGCCAGCAGCCGGGCGGACTATACGCAGTATTTT
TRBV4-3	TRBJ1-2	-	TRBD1	CASSQLPGQGAGYGYTF	TGCGCCAGCAGCCAACTACCGGGACAGGGGGCAGGTTATGGCTACACCTTC
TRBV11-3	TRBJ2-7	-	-	CASSLRQVYSYEQYF	TGTGCCAGCAGCTTAAGACAGGTCTACTCCTACGAGCAGTACTTC
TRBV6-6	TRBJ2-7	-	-	CASSYKGGQLYF	TGTGCCAGCAGTTACAAGGGGGGGCAGCTGTACTTC
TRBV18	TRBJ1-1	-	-	CASSPRGHEAFF	TGTGCCAGCTCACCACGGGGGCATGAAGCTTTCTTT
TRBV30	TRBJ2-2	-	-	CAWSSYTGELFF	TGTGCCTGGAGTTCTTACACCGGGGAGCTGTTTTTT
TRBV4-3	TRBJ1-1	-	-	CASSPQISNTEAFF	TGCGCCAGCAGCCCGCAGATTTCGAACACTGAAGCTTTCTTT
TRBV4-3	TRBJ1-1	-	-	CASSQVPTTEAFF	TGCGCCAGCAGCCAAGTTCCCACAACTGAAGCTTTCTTT
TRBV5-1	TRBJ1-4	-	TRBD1	CASSLLGTGNEKLFF	TGCGCCAGCAGCTTGCTTGGGACAGGGAATGAAAAACTGTTTTTT
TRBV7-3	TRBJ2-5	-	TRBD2	CASSPGLAGGRETQYF	TGTGCCAGCAGCCCCGGTCTAGCGGGAGGTCGGGAGACCCAGTACTTC
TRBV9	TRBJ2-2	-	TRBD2	CASSPRTRGSSGELFF	TGTGCCAGCAGCCCCAGGACTAGAGGGAGCTCGGGGGAGCTGTTTTTT
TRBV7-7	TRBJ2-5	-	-	CASSLDRVQETQYF	TGTGCCAGCAGCTTAGATCGGGTGCAAGAGACCCAGTACTTC
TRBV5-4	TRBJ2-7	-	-	CASSLGHSYEQYF	TGTGCCAGCAGCTTGGGACACTCCTACGAGCAGTACTTC
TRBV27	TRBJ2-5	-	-	CASSLFSSQHTEETQYF	TGTGCCAGCAGTTTATTCTCTAGCCAACACACGGAAGAGACCCAGTACTTC
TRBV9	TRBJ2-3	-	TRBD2	CASSVGRLAGEITDTQYF	TGTGCCAGCAGCGTAGGGAGACTAGCGGGAGAGATCACAGATACGCAGTATTTT